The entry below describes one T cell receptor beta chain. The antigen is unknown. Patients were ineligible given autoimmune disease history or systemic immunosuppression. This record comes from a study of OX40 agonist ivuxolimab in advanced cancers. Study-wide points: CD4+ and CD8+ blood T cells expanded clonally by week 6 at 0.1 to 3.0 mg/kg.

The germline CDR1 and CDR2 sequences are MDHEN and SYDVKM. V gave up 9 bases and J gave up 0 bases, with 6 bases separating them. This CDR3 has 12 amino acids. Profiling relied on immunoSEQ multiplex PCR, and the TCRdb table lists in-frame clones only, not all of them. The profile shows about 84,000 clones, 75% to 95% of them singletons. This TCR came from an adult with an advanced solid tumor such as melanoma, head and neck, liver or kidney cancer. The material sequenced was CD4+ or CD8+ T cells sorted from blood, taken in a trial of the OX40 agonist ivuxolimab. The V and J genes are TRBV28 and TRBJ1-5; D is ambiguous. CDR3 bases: TGTGCCAGTAAGTCTAGCAATCAGCCCCAGCATTTT. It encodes CASKSSNQPQHF.